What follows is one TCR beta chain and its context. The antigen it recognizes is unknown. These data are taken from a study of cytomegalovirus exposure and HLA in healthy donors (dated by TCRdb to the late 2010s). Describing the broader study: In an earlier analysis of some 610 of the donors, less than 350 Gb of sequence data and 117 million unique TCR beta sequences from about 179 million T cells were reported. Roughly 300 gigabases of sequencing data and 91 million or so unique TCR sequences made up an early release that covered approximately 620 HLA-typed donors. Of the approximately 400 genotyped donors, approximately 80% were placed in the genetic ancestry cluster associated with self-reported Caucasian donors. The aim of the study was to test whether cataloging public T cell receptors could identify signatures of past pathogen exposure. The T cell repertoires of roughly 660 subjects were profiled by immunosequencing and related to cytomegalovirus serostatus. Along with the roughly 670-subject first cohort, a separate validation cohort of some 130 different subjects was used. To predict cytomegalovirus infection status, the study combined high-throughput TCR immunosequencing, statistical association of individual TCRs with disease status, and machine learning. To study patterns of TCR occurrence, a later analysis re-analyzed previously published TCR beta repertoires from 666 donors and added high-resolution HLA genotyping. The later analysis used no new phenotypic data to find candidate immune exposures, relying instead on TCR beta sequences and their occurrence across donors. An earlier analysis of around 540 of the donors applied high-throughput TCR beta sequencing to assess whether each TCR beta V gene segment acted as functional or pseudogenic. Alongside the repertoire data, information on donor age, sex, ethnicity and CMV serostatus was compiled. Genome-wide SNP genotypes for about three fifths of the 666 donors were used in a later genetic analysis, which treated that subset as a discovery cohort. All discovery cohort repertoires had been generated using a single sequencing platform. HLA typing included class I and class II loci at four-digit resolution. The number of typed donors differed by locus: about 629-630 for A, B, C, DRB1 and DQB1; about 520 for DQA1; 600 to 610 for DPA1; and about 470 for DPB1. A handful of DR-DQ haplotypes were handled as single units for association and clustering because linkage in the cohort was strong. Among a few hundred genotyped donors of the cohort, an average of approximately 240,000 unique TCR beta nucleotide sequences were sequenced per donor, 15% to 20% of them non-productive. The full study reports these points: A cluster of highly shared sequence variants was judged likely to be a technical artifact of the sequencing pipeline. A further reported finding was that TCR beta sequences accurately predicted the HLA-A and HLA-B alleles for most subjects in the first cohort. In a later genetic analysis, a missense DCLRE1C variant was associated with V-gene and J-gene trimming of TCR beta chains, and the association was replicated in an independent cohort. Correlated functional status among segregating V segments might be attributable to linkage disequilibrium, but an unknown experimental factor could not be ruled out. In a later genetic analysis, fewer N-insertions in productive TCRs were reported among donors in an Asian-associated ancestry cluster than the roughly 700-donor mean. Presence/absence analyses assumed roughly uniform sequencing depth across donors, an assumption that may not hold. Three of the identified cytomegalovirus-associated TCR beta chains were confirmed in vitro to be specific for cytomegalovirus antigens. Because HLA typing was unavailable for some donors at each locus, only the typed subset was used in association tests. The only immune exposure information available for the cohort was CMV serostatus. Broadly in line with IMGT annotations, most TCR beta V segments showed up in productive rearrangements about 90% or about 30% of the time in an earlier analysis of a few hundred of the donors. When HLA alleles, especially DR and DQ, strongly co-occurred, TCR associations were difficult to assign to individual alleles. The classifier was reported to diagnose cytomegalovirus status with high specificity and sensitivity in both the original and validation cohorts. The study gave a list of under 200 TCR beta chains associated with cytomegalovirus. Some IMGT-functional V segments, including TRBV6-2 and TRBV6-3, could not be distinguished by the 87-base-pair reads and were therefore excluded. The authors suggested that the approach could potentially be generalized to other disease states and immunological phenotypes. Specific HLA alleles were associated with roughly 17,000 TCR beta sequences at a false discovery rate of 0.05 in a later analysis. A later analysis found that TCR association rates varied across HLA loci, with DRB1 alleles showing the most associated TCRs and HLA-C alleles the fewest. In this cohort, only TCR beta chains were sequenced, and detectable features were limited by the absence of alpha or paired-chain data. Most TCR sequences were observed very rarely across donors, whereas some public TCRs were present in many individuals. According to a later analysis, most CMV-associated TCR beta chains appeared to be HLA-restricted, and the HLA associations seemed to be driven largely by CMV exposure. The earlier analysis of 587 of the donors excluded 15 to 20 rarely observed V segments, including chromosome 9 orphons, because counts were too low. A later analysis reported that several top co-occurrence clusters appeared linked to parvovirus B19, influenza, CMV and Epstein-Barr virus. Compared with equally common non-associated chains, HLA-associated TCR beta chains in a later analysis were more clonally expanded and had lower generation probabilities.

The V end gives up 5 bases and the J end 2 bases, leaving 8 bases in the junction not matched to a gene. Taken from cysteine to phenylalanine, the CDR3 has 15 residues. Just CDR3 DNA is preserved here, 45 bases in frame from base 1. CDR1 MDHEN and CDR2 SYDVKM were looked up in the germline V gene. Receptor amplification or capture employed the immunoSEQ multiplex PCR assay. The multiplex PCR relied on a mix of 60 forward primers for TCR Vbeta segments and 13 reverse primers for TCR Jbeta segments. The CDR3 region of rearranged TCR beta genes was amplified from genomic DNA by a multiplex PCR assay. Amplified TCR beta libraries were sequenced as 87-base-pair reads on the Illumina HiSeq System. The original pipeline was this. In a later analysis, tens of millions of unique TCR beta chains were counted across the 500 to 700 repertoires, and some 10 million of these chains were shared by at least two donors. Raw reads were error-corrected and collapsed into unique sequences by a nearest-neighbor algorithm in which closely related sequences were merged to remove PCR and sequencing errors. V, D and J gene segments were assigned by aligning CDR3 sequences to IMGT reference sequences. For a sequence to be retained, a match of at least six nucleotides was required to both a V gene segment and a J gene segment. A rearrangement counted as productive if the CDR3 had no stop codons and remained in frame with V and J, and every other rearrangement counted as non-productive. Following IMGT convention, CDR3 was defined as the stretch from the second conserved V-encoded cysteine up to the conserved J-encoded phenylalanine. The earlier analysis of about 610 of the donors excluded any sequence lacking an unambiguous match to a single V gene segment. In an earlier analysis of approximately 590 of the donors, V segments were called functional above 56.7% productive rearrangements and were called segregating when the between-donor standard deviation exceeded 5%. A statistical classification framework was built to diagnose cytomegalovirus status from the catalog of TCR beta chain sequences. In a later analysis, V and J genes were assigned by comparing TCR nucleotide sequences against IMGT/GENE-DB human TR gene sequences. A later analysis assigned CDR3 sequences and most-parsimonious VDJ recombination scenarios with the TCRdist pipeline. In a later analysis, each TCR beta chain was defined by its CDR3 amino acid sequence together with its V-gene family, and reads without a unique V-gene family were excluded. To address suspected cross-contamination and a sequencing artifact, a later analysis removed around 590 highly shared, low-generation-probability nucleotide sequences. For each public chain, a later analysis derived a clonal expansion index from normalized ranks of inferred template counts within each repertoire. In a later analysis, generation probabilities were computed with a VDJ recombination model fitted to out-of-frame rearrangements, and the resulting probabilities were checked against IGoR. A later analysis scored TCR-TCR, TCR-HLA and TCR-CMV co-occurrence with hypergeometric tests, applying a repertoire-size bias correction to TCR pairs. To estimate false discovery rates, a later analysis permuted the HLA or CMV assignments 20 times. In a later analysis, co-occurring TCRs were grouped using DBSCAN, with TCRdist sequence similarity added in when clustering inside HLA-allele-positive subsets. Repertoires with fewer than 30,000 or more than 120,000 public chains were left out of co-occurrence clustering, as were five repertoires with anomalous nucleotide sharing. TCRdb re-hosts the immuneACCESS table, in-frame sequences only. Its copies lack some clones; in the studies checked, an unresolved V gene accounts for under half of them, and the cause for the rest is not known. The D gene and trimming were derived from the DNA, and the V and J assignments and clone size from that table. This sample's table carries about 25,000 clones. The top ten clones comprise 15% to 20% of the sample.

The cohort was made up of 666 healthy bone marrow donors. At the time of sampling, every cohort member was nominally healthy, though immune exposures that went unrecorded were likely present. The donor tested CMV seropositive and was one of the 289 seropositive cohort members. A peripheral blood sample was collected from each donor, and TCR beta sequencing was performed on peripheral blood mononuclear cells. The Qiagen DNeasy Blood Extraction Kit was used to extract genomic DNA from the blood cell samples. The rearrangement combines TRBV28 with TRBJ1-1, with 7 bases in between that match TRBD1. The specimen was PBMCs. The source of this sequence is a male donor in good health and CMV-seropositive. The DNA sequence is TGTGCCAGCAGTGCCACAGGGGCCCCAAACACTGAAGCTTTCTTT. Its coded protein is CASSATGAPNTEAFF.